The 14 T cell receptor beta chains below come from one sample, sequenced in a study of T cell repertoires in cytomegalovirus infection. TCRdb reprocessed the reads via MiXCR and lists one record per CDR3 protein. The table shows hundreds of thousands of distinct CDR3 sequences, with 35% occurring only once. The sequenced sample was PBMCs. These receptor sequences come from a human donor in good health (CMV status not recorded). Some clones in this sample may be carry-over from other donors' samples.

J is TRBJ1-1 and V is TRBV27; D call uncertain. V was clipped by 5 bases and J by 1 base, with 14 bases between them. The CDR3 sequence is 15 residues long. Germline CDR1 reads MNHEY; CDR2 reads SMNVEV (reference sequence). The CDR3 nucleotides are TGTGCCAGCAGTCATAGACCCACGGGGAACACTGAAGCTTTCTTT. It codes for CASSHRPTGNTEAFF.

In regard to this clonotype: This sequence may be a read error, since a much larger clone differs from it by one base. V is TRBV7-3 and J is TRBJ1-6; D call uncertain. Trimming stripped 8 bases from V and 3 bases from J, with 8 bases between. The CDR3 totals 13 residues. The germline V gene encodes CDR1 SGHTA and CDR2 FQGTGA. CDR3 residues: CASASYYNSPLHF. The CDR3, as DNA: TGTGCCAGCGCGAGCTACTATAATTCACCCCTCCACTTT.

On this clonotype itself: The junction departs from the called germline gene at one end, perhaps through a read error. This chain connects TRBV20-1 to TRBJ2-7, with D unclear. The CDR3 is 14 amino acids. CDR1 and CDR2 (germline): DFQATT, SNEGSKA (reference sequence). In DNA form, the CDR3 reads TGCAGTTCTAGAGTAACAAGGATGTCCTACGAGCAGTACTTC. Translated, it gives CSSRVTRMSYEQYF.

This chain connects TRBV7-2 to TRBJ1-3; D remains unclear. With 1 base removed from V and 3 bases from J, the gap between germline ends came to 10 bases. The CDR3 extends over 15 amino acids. Looked up from germline, CDR1 is SGHTA and CDR2 is FQGNSA. The CDR3, as DNA: TGTGCCAGCAGCTTAGAGTCCCTAGTTGGAAACACCATATATTTT. Residues: CASSLESLVGNTIYF.

The chain carries TRBV7-2 and TRBJ1-5; D remains ambiguous. The V and J ends lost 2 bases and 4 bases respectively, with 15 bases between them. Germline V lookup: CDR1 SGHTA, CDR2 FQGNSA. The CDR3 is made up of 16 amino acids. CDR3 sequence reads: CASSLSLHGANQPQHF. The CDR3 nucleotides are TGTGCCAGCAGCTTATCCCTACACGGCGCGAATCAGCCCCAGCATTTT.

This clonotype has a handful of counts. The J gene is TRBJ1-5, the V gene TRBV19; D is uncertain. Germline V lookup: CDR1 LNHDA, CDR2 SQIVND (reference sequence). Trimming left V 6 bases short and J 2 bases short, with 14 bases between. CDR3 size: 15 residues. This CDR3 is CASSFGGFGNQPQHF. CDR3 sequence (DNA): TGTGCCAGTAGCTTCGGAGGGTTTGGCAATCAGCCCCAGCATTTT. Using reference TRBV19 and TRBJ1-5 for the parts outside the CDR3, the full variable domain is DGGITQSPKYLFRKEGQNVTLSCEQNLNHDAMYWYRQDPGQGLRLIYYSQIVNDFQKGDIAEGYSVSREKKESFPLTVTSAQKNPTAFYLCASSFGGFGNQPQHFGDGTRLSIL.

The chain joins TRBV27 to TRBJ2-1; maybe TRBD2 (7 bases). This CDR3 region has 14 residues. The V gene's germline CDR1 is MNHEY and CDR2 SMNVEV (reference sequence). Trimming pared 7 bases from V and 7 bases from J, leaving 17 bases between. The CDR3 is CASIDGGLGNEQFF. The CDR3 nucleotides are TGTGCCAGCATAGACGGGGGGCTCGGAAATGAGCAGTTCTTC.

This clonotype is a singleton in its sample. The chain couples TRBV7-1 to TRBJ2-5; D not certain. TRBV7-1 is an ORF, with its function uncertain. The CDR3 sequence is 11 residues long. Trimming cost V 8 bases and J 3 bases, with 7 bases left between them. DNA for the CDR3: TGTGCCAGCGGCGAGAAAGAGACCCAGTACTTC. Its protein product is CASGEKETQYF.

J is TRBJ1-5 and V is TRBV7-6, with D maybe TRBD1 (6 bases). V lost 6 bases, J lost 5 bases, and 23 bases lay in between. Germline V gene sequence: CDR1 SGHVS, CDR2 FNYEAQ. CDR3 size: 17 residues. The CDR3 sequence is CASSHPPRGGRDQPQHF. CDR3 bases: TGTGCCAGCAGTCACCCTCCTAGGGGGGGAAGGGATCAGCCCCAGCATTTT.

This rearrangement joins TRBV5-1 to TRBJ1-2; 8 bases fit TRBD1. Trimming removed 4 bases from V and 4 bases from J; junction bases left unmatched: 9. CDR3 size: 15 residues. Germline V gene sequence: CDR1 SGHRS, CDR2 YFSETQ. This chain's CDR3 is CASSPGQGGPYGYTF. The CDR3 DNA is TGCGCCAGCAGCCCTGGACAGGGAGGCCCCTATGGCTACACCTTC. The whole variable domain, filled in from reference TRBV5-1 and TRBJ1-2, reads KAGVTQTPRYLIKTRGQQVTLSCSPISGHRSVSWYQQTPGQGLQFLFEYFSETQRNKGNFPGRFSGRQFSNSRSEMNVSTLELGDSALYLCASSPGQGGPYGYTFGSGTRLTVV.

The chain combines TRBV11-2 with TRBJ2-5, with D perhaps TRBD2 (5 bases). The CDR3 length is 13 residues. Germline-derived CDR1 and CDR2 are SGHAT and FQNNGV. Trimming shortened V by 5 bases and J by 5 bases, and 12 bases separated the two germline ends. As DNA, the CDR3 is TGTGCCAGCAGCCGAGGGTCGCGGGAGACCCAGTACTTC. Its protein product is CASSRGSRETQYF.

This chain links TRBV7-3 with TRBJ2-1; TRBD2 matches 12 bases. The germline CDR1 and CDR2 sequences are SGHTA and FQGTGA. J lost 5 bases, V lost 5 bases, and 4 bases had no gene match. The CDR3 has 15 amino acids. The CDR3 DNA follows: TGTGCCAGCAGCACCGGACTAGCGGGGAACAATGAGCAGTTCTTC. Translating it yields CASSTGLAGNNEQFF. The full variable domain, with the rest looked up from reference TRBV7-3 and TRBJ2-1, is GAGVSQTPSNKVTEKGKYVELRCDPISGHTALYWYRQSLGQGPEFLIYFQGTGAADDSGLPNDRFFAVRPEGSVSTLKIQRTERGDSAVYLCASSTGLAGNNEQFFGPGTRLTVL.

The rearrangement links TRBV9 to TRBJ2-3; D call uncertain. V gave up 3 bases and J gave up 6 bases, with 11 bases separating them. CDR3 length equals 13 residues. The germline gives CDR1 SGDLS, CDR2 YYNGEE. The CDR3 is CASSAALLDTQYF. CDR3 sequence (DNA): TGTGCCAGCAGCGCAGCCCTTTTGGATACGCAGTATTTT.

The rearrangement links TRBV7-9 to TRBJ1-5; D is possibly TRBD1 (5 bases). The ends were cut back, 7 bases at V and 4 bases at J, with 14 bases in the middle. This CDR3 has 14 amino acids. The germline CDR1 and CDR2 sequences are SEHNR and FQNEAQ (reference sequence). The CDR3 sequence: CASNSGTGNQPQHF. The CDR3 DNA reads TGTGCCAGCAACTCCGGGACGGGGAATCAGCCCCAGCATTTT. The whole variable domain, filled in from reference TRBV7-9 and TRBJ1-5, reads DTGVSQNPRHKITKRGQNVTFRCDPISEHNRLYWYRQTLGQGPEFLTYFQNEAQLEKSRLLSDRFSAERPKGSFSTLEIQRTEQGDSAMYLCASNSGTGNQPQHFGDGTRLSIL.